This is a list of T cell receptor beta chains from one sample in a study of persistence of HIV-infected CD4 T cells. The table came from immunoSEQ multiplex PCR; TCRdb's copy has only in-frame clones and leaves some out. The sample shows 38,000 or so clones, more than 75% of them seen only once. For these TCRs, the target antigens are not known. This material consisted of cultured CD4+ T cells from PBMCs, taken from a patient who received antiretroviral therapy. Receptors originate from an adult with HIV. The donor label of this sample is uncertain. CDR3s include the opening cysteine and the closing phenylalanine or tryptophan. D genes are given only for firm matches. Clone sizes are given selectively: once, few, many, or a class where the clone is expanded.

cdr3_length: 13; j_call: TRBJ2-3; d_call: .; v_call: TRBV5-1; clone_size: .; cdr3_aa: CASSQGQVDTQYF; cdr3_nt: TGCGCCAGCAGTCAGGGGCAGGTAGATACGCAGTATTTT
cdr3_length: 16; j_call: TRBJ1-1; d_call: TRBD1; v_call: TRBV7-2; clone_size: .; cdr3_aa: CASSNRGPGGRTEAFF; cdr3_nt: TGTGCCAGCAGCAACCGAGGTCCAGGGGGCAGGACTGAAGCTTTCTTT
cdr3_length: 15; j_call: TRBJ1-6; d_call: .; v_call: TRBV7-9; clone_size: .; cdr3_aa: CASSLTGGTNSPLHF; cdr3_nt: TGTGCCAGCAGCTTAACGGGGGGGACTAATTCACCCCTCCACTTT
cdr3_length: 15; j_call: TRBJ2-1; d_call: .; v_call: TRBV29-1; clone_size: .; cdr3_aa: CSVEDPRVSPNEQFF; cdr3_nt: TGCAGCGTTGAAGATCCCCGGGTCAGCCCGAATGAGCAGTTCTTC
cdr3_length: 18; j_call: TRBJ2-6; d_call: .; v_call: TRBV9; clone_size: .; cdr3_aa: CASSAPGLGISGANVLTF; cdr3_nt: TGTGCCAGCAGCGCACCGGGACTGGGAATCTCTGGGGCCAACGTCCTGACTTTC
cdr3_length: 12; j_call: TRBJ2-7; d_call: .; v_call: TRBV3-1/TRBV3-2; clone_size: .; cdr3_aa: CASSQDPYEQYF; cdr3_nt: TGTGCCAGCAGCCAAGACCCCTACGAGCAGTACTTC
cdr3_length: 16; j_call: TRBJ1-5; d_call: .; v_call: TRBV6-5; clone_size: .; cdr3_aa: CASSYPGAGAVQPQHF; cdr3_nt: TGTGCCAGCAGTTACCCCGGGGCAGGGGCGGTTCAGCCCCAGCATTTT
cdr3_length: 16; j_call: TRBJ2-1; d_call: .; v_call: TRBV13; clone_size: .; cdr3_aa: CASSKRSFSSYNEQFF; cdr3_nt: TGTGCCAGCAGCAAGCGATCGTTTAGCTCCTACAATGAGCAGTTCTTC
cdr3_length: 14; j_call: TRBJ2-7; d_call: .; v_call: TRBV15; clone_size: .; cdr3_aa: CATSNGKPAYEQYF; cdr3_nt: TGTGCCACCAGCAATGGGAAGCCTGCCTACGAGCAGTACTTC
cdr3_length: 15; j_call: TRBJ2-3; d_call: TRBD2; v_call: TRBV5-4; clone_size: once; cdr3_aa: CASSLGLAGGSKVYF; cdr3_nt: TGTGCCAGCAGCTTGGGACTAGCGGGGGGGAGCAAGGTATATTTT
cdr3_length: 12; j_call: TRBJ1-2; d_call: .; v_call: TRBV28; clone_size: .; cdr3_aa: CASSSLRGGYTF; cdr3_nt: TGTGCCAGCAGTTCGCTGAGAGGGGGCTACACCTTC
cdr3_length: 13; j_call: TRBJ2-3; d_call: .; v_call: TRBV24-1; clone_size: few; cdr3_aa: CATSDGAADTQYF; cdr3_nt: TGTGCCACCAGTGACGGGGCGGCAGATACGCAGTATTTT
cdr3_length: 17; j_call: TRBJ1-1; d_call: .; v_call: TRBV7-8; clone_size: .; cdr3_aa: CASSLGFRGGRATEAFF; cdr3_nt: TGTGCCAGCAGCTTAGGTTTCCGAGGGGGGCGGGCCACTGAAGCTTTCTTT
cdr3_length: 17; j_call: TRBJ2-2; d_call: .; v_call: TRBV7-2; clone_size: .; cdr3_aa: CASSLRSGRSNTGELFF; cdr3_nt: TGTGCCAGCAGCTTGAGATCGGGGAGGTCCAACACCGGGGAGCTGTTTTTT
cdr3_length: 11; j_call: TRBJ2-3; d_call: .; v_call: TRBV28; clone_size: .; cdr3_aa: CASSPTGKQYF; cdr3_nt: TGTGCCAGCAGCCCGACAGGAAAGCAGTATTTT
cdr3_length: 20; j_call: TRBJ2-6; d_call: TRBD1; v_call: TRBV5-1; clone_size: few; cdr3_aa: CASSLVTGAGGSSGANVLTF; cdr3_nt: TGCGCCAGCAGCTTGGTAACCGGGGCAGGGGGCAGCTCTGGGGCCAACGTCCTGACTTTC
cdr3_length: 15; j_call: TRBJ2-3; d_call: TRBD1; v_call: TRBV5-1; clone_size: .; cdr3_aa: CASSGRDRVTDTQYF; cdr3_nt: TGCGCCAGCAGCGGCCGGGACAGGGTTACAGATACGCAGTATTTT
cdr3_length: 15; j_call: TRBJ2-7; d_call: TRBD1; v_call: TRBV28; clone_size: .; cdr3_aa: CASSDRARITYEQYF; cdr3_nt: TGTGCCAGCAGCGACAGGGCGAGGATTACCTACGAGCAGTACTTC
cdr3_length: 16; j_call: TRBJ1-4; d_call: .; v_call: TRBV18; clone_size: .; cdr3_aa: CASSPGTLGTNEKLFF; cdr3_nt: TGTGCCAGCTCACCAGGGACCTTGGGGACTAATGAAAAACTGTTTTTT
cdr3_length: 15; j_call: TRBJ2-3; d_call: .; v_call: TRBV10-2; clone_size: .; cdr3_aa: CASSGQGGYADTQYF; cdr3_nt: TGCGCCAGCAGTGGCCAGGGGGGCTACGCAGATACGCAGTATTTT
cdr3_length: 14; j_call: TRBJ1-1; d_call: .; v_call: TRBV9; clone_size: few; cdr3_aa: CASSDQQGRTEAFF; cdr3_nt: TGTGCCAGCAGCGATCAACAGGGTCGCACTGAAGCTTTCTTT
cdr3_length: 14; j_call: TRBJ2-3; d_call: .; v_call: TRBV7-2; clone_size: .; cdr3_aa: CASSSTRLRDTQYF; cdr3_nt: TGTGCCAGCAGCTCAACGCGACTAAGGGATACGCAGTATTTT
cdr3_length: 14; j_call: TRBJ2-7; d_call: TRBD2; v_call: TRBV19; clone_size: .; cdr3_aa: CASMGLADSYEQYF; cdr3_nt: TGTGCCAGTATGGGCCTAGCGGACTCCTACGAGCAGTACTTC
cdr3_length: 13; j_call: TRBJ2-5; d_call: .; v_call: TRBV6-5; clone_size: once; cdr3_aa: CASSRTRQETQYF; cdr3_nt: TGTGCCAGCAGTCGGACAAGACAAGAGACCCAGTACTTC
cdr3_length: 15; j_call: TRBJ1-4; d_call: .; v_call: TRBV20-1; clone_size: .; cdr3_aa: CSASRDGGANEKLFF; cdr3_nt: TGCAGTGCTAGTAGGGACGGAGGGGCTAATGAAAAACTGTTTTTT
cdr3_length: 14; j_call: TRBJ2-7; d_call: TRBD1; v_call: TRBV18; clone_size: .; cdr3_aa: CASSTGQGSYEQYF; cdr3_nt: TGTGCCAGCTCAACAGGACAGGGGTCCTACGAGCAGTACTTC
cdr3_length: 18; j_call: TRBJ1-4; d_call: TRBD1; v_call: TRBV19; clone_size: .; cdr3_aa: CASTDGPTGGAANEKLFF; cdr3_nt: TGTGCCAGTACCGATGGGCCCACAGGGGGCGCGGCTAATGAAAAACTGTTTTTT
cdr3_length: 16; j_call: TRBJ1-2; d_call: .; v_call: TRBV27; clone_size: .; cdr3_aa: CASSSNSGLGNYGYTF; cdr3_nt: TGTGCCAGCAGTTCCAACTCGGGACTGGGAAACTATGGCTACACCTTC
cdr3_length: 15; j_call: TRBJ1-1; d_call: .; v_call: TRBV20-1; clone_size: .; cdr3_aa: CSARGHSQRDTEAFF; cdr3_nt: TGCAGTGCTCGTGGACACTCTCAGAGGGACACTGAAGCTTTCTTT
cdr3_length: 16; j_call: TRBJ2-1; d_call: .; v_call: TRBV21-1; clone_size: .; cdr3_aa: CASMGQGTPIYNEQFF; cdr3_nt: TGTGCCAGCATGGGACAGGGAACCCCCATCTACAATGAGCAGTTCTTC
cdr3_length: 16; j_call: TRBJ2-2; d_call: TRBD2; v_call: TRBV2; clone_size: .; cdr3_aa: CASRPTLAGNTGELFF; cdr3_nt: TGTGCCAGCAGACCAACACTAGCGGGGAACACCGGGGAGCTGTTTTTT
cdr3_length: 14; j_call: TRBJ2-7; d_call: .; v_call: TRBV5-1; clone_size: .; cdr3_aa: CASRFELLSYEQYF; cdr3_nt: TGCGCCAGCAGATTCGAACTCTTGAGCTACGAGCAGTACTTC
cdr3_length: 16; j_call: TRBJ1-3; d_call: .; v_call: TRBV9; clone_size: once; cdr3_aa: CASSVGGAQSGNTIYF; cdr3_nt: TGTGCCAGCAGCGTAGGGGGGGCCCAATCTGGAAACACCATATATTTT
cdr3_length: 14; j_call: TRBJ1-5; d_call: .; v_call: TRBV10-2; clone_size: .; cdr3_aa: CASSFRQVNQPQHF; cdr3_nt: TGCGCCAGCAGCTTTCGACAGGTCAATCAGCCCCAGCATTTT
cdr3_length: 14; j_call: TRBJ1-1; d_call: TRBD1; v_call: TRBV25-1; clone_size: .; cdr3_aa: CASSAGGSGTEAFF; cdr3_nt: TGTGCCAGCAGTGCAGGGGGGAGTGGTACTGAAGCTTTCTTT
cdr3_length: 12; j_call: TRBJ1-1; d_call: .; v_call: TRBV10-2; clone_size: .; cdr3_aa: CASSEVLTEAFF; cdr3_nt: TGCGCCAGCAGTGAGGTCCTCACTGAAGCTTTCTTT
cdr3_length: 16; j_call: TRBJ1-2; d_call: .; v_call: TRBV27; clone_size: .; cdr3_aa: CASSLQAGTARYGYTF; cdr3_nt: TGTGCCAGCAGTTTACAAGCTGGGACCGCGAGATATGGCTACACCTTC
cdr3_length: 16; j_call: TRBJ2-2; d_call: .; v_call: TRBV19; clone_size: .; cdr3_aa: CASSIRGAPNTGELFF; cdr3_nt: TGTGCCAGTAGTATTCGGGGGGCGCCTAACACCGGGGAGCTGTTTTTT
cdr3_length: 14; j_call: TRBJ2-3; d_call: TRBD1; v_call: TRBV7-6; clone_size: .; cdr3_aa: CASSLQGGTDTQYF; cdr3_nt: TGTGCCAGCAGCTTACAGGGGGGCACAGATACGCAGTATTTT
cdr3_length: 16; j_call: TRBJ2-1; d_call: .; v_call: TRBV6-5; clone_size: once; cdr3_aa: CASSYSGGRDFDEQFF; cdr3_nt: TGTGCCAGCAGTTACTCAGGTGGCAGGGACTTCGATGAGCAGTTCTTC
cdr3_length: 14; j_call: TRBJ1-5; d_call: TRBD1; v_call: TRBV2; clone_size: .; cdr3_aa: CASSGEQGAQPQHF; cdr3_nt: TGTGCCAGCAGTGGGGAGCAGGGGGCCCAGCCCCAGCATTTT
cdr3_length: 12; j_call: TRBJ2-5; d_call: .; v_call: TRBV5-1; clone_size: .; cdr3_aa: CASVGGAETQYF; cdr3_nt: TGCGCCAGCGTGGGGGGCGCGGAGACCCAGTACTTC
cdr3_length: 18; j_call: TRBJ2-3; d_call: TRBD2; v_call: TRBV4-1; clone_size: .; cdr3_aa: CASSQDPQSGGKKDTQYF; cdr3_nt: TGCGCCAGCAGCCAAGACCCCCAAAGCGGGGGGAAAAAAGATACGCAGTATTTT
cdr3_length: 16; j_call: TRBJ2-5; d_call: TRBD2; v_call: TRBV3-1/TRBV3-2; clone_size: .; cdr3_aa: CASSQRGLAGAETQYF; cdr3_nt: TGTGCCAGCAGCCAAAGGGGACTAGCGGGGGCGGAGACCCAGTACTTC
cdr3_length: 13; j_call: TRBJ2-2; d_call: .; v_call: TRBV5-1; clone_size: few; cdr3_aa: CASSYGSTGELFF; cdr3_nt: TGCGCCAGCAGCTACGGGAGCACCGGGGAGCTGTTTTTT
cdr3_length: 16; j_call: TRBJ2-5; d_call: .; v_call: TRBV7-9; clone_size: .; cdr3_aa: CASSSGWSLYQETQYF; cdr3_nt: TGTGCCAGCAGCTCAGGATGGTCTTTGTACCAAGAGACCCAGTACTTC
cdr3_length: 16; j_call: TRBJ1-2; d_call: TRBD1; v_call: TRBV4-1; clone_size: .; cdr3_aa: CASSPLTGTEYYGYTF; cdr3_nt: TGCGCCAGCAGCCCACTAACCGGGACAGAATACTATGGCTACACCTTC
cdr3_length: 16; j_call: TRBJ2-2; d_call: TRBD1; v_call: TRBV2; clone_size: .; cdr3_aa: CASRSTGTGVFGELFF; cdr3_nt: TGTGCCAGCAGATCCACCGGGACAGGGGTTTTTGGGGAGCTGTTTTTT
cdr3_length: 15; j_call: TRBJ1-6; d_call: TRBD1; v_call: TRBV6-4; clone_size: .; cdr3_aa: CASRAQGQKDSPLHF; cdr3_nt: TGTGCCAGCAGAGCCCAGGGACAGAAGGATTCACCCCTCCACTTT
cdr3_length: 14; j_call: TRBJ1-1; d_call: .; v_call: TRBV29-1; clone_size: .; cdr3_aa: CSVETRHPLNEAFF; cdr3_nt: TGCAGCGTTGAAACCCGGCACCCCCTAAATGAAGCTTTCTTT
cdr3_length: 13; j_call: TRBJ2-3; d_call: .; v_call: TRBV7-3; clone_size: .; cdr3_aa: CASSSPGWDTQYF; cdr3_nt: TGTGCCAGCAGCTCGCCAGGGTGGGATACGCAGTATTTT
cdr3_length: 14; j_call: TRBJ2-2; d_call: .; v_call: TRBV5-1; clone_size: .; cdr3_aa: CASSPGLNTGELFF; cdr3_nt: TGCGCCAGCAGCCCGGGACTGAACACCGGGGAGCTGTTTTTT